The clone carrying this TCR beta chain has a count of ten or more. These data originate in a study of blood T cells in healthy people across ages. The CDR3 spans 14 residues. V was cut by 2 bases and J by 3 bases, with 9 bases left in between. Per germline, CDR1 MNHEY and CDR2 SVGAGI. A J-beta primer mix and a sample-barcoded 5' primer were used in a second PCR of roughly 6 to 12 cycles. Each sample provided no less than 2.5 million CDR3-containing paired-end reads. TCRdb recomputed calls from the 5' RACE reads with MiXCR, one row per CDR3 protein. This table has more than 800,000 distinct CDR3 sequences, around 28% appearing once.

The chain links TRBV6-5 to TRBJ2-3; possibly TRBD1 for D (6 bases). Sequences were obtained from blood. This receptor was obtained from a woman aged 80 or older in good health. The CDR3 nucleotides read TGTGCCAGCAGTTACCAACAGGGTACAGATACGCAGTATTTT. Translated: CASSYQQGTDTQYF.